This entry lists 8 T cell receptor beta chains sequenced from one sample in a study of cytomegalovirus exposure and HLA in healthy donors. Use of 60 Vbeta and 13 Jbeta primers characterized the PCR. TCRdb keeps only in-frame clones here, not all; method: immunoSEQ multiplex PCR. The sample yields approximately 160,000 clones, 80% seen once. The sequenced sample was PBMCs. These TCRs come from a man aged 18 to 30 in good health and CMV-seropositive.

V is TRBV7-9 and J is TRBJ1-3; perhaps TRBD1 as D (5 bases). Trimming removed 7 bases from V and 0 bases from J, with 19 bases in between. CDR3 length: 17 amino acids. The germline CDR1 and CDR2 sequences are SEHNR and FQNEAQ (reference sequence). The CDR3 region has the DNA TGTGCCAGCACACCCCACGACAGCAGATTCTCTGGAAACACCATATATTTT. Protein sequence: CASTPHDSRFSGNTIYF.

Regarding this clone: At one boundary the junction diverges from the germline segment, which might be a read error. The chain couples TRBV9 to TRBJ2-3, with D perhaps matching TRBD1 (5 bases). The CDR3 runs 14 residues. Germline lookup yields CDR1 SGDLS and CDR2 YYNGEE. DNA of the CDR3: TGTGCCAGCAGCGTAGATGGAACCACAGGTACGCAGTATTTT. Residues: CASSVDGTTGTQYF.

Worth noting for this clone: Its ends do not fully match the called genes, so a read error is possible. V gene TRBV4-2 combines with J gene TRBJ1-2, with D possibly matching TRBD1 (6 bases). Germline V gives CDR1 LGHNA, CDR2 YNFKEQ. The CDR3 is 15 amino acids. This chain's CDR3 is CASSQDLGASRVVDF. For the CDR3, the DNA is TGTGCCAGCAGCCAAGATCTGGGGGCGTCGAGGGTAGTAGACTTC.

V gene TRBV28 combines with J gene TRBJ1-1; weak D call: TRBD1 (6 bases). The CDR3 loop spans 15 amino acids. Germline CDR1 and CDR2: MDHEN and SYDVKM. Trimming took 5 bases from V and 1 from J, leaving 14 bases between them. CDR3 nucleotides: TGTGCCAGCAGTCCCACACAGGGATGGAACACTGAAGCTTTCTTT. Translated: CASSPTQGWNTEAFF.

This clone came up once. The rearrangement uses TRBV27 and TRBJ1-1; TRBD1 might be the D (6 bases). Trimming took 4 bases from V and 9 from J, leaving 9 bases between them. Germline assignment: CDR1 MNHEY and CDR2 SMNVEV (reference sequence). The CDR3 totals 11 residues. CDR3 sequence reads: CASSYGGQAFF. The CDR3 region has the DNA TGTGCCAGCAGTTACGGGGGGCAAGCTTTCTTT.

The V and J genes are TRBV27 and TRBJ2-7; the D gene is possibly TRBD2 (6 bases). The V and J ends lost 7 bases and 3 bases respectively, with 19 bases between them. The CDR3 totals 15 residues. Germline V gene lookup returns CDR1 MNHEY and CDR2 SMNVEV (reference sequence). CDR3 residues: CASKFTGLGNYEQYF. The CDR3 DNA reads TGTGCCAGCAAATTCACGGGACTGGGTAACTACGAGCAGTACTTC.

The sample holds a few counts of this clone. The CDR3 region is CASSQEQGWTEAFF. The CDR3 DNA follows: TGCGCCAGCAGCCAAGAACAGGGATGGACTGAAGCTTTCTTT. This chain joins TRBV4-3 and TRBJ1-1; a possible D gene is TRBD1 (6 bases). Germline lookup yields CDR1 LGHNA and CDR2 YSLEER. This CDR3 is 14 amino acids long. V was cut by 0 bases and J by 5 bases, with 10 bases left in between.

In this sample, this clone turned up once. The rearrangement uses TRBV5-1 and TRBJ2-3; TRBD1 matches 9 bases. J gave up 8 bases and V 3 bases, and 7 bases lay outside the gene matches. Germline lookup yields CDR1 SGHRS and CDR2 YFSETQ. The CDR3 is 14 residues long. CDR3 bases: TGCGCCAGCAGCTCATGGACAGGGGAGAGTACGCAGTATTTT. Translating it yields CASSSWTGESTQYF. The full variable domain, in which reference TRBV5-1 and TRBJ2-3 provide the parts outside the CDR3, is KAGVTQTPRYLIKTRGQQVTLSCSPISGHRSVSWYQQTPGQGLQFLFEYFSETQRNKGNFPGRFSGRQFSNSRSEMNVSTLELGDSALYLCASSSWTGESTQYFGPGTRLTVL.